The sequence of this T cell receptor beta chain was determined in a study of cytomegalovirus exposure and HLA in healthy donors. Across the whole study: In terms of ancestry, the Caucasian-associated cluster contained 75% to 85% of the approximately 400 genotyped donors. Whole-study results and caveats: A later analysis showed TCR association rates differing by HLA locus, peaking at DRB1 and lowest at HLA-C. Some TCR beta chains (about 170 of them) were listed as cytomegalovirus-associated.

The CDR3 is 11 amino acids. The ends were cut back, 8 bases at V and 3 bases at J, with 5 bases in the middle. Germline V lookup: CDR1 LNHDA, CDR2 SQIVND (reference sequence). Amplification used 60 Vbeta primers and 13 Jbeta primers. Under the authors' procedure: As a later analysis found, there were 80 million or so unique TCR beta chains, of which approximately 10 million were shared. Produced via immunoSEQ multiplex PCR; TCRdb's table is partial and in-frame only. The V and J calls and the clone size are those of that table, but D and trimming were determined from the DNA. The table records roughly 200,000 clones, 85% of them present only once. As concerns this clone: Its antigen remains unknown.

V usage is TRBV19 and J usage is TRBJ2-1, with D unclear. The source of this sequence is a woman aged 50 to 60 in good health and CMV-seronegative. Sequenced: PBMCs. CDR3 coding DNA: TGTGCCAGTCAGGACTACAATGAGCAGTTCTTC. Translated: CASQDYNEQFF. The entire variable domain, with the rest obtained from reference TRBV19 and TRBJ2-1, is as follows: DGGITQSPKYLFRKEGQNVTLSCEQNLNHDAMYWYRQDPGQGLRLIYYSQIVNDFQKGDIAEGYSVSREKKESFPLTVTSAQKNPTAFYLCASQDYNEQFFGPGTRLTVL.